The entry that follows covers one T cell receptor beta chain sequence. The data stem from a study of blood T cell repertoires in COVID-19. At the level of the study: Collection of acute and convalescent COVID-19 samples took place in the United States, Italy and Spain. Sources were T cells, B-cell-depleted T cells, or PBMCs; the material itself was cDNA or gDNA.

Germline-derived CDR1 and CDR2 are LGHDT and YNNKEL (reference sequence). The CDR3 covers 14 residues. Trimming left V 2 bases short and J 4 bases short, with 10 bases between. As handled by the study authors: For nucleated cells, counts were estimated from reference gene primer amplification. Only in-frame clones appear in the TCRdb table, and some are missing; sequencing was by immunoSEQ multiplex PCR. For V, J and clone size, that table is used; D and trimming come from the DNA. The sample includes 200,000 to 300,000 clones, around nine tenths seen only once; the top ten take 1.3% to 1.5%. This receptor was identified in a man older than 75 with acute or convalescent COVID-19. Sequencing was done on a sample of peripheral blood. The chain is built from TRBV3-1 (or the pseudogene TRBV3-2) and TRBJ2-3; D not certain. This CDR3 is CASSQRRLADTQYF. In DNA form, the CDR3 reads TGTGCCAGCAGCCAAAGGAGACTCGCAGATACGCAGTATTTT.